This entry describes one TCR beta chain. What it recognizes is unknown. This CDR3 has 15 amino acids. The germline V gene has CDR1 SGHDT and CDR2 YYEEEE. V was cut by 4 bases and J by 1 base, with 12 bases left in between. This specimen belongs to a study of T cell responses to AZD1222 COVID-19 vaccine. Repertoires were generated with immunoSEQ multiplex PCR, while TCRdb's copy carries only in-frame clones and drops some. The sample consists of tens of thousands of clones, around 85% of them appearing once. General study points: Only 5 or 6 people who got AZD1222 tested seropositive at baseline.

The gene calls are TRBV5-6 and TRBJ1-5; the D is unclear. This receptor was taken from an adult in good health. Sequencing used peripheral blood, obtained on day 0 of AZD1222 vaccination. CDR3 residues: CASSAIGISNQPQHF. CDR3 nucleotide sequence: TGTGCCAGCAGCGCGATCGGAATCAGCAATCAGCCCCAGCATTTT.